Only one count was recorded for the clone carrying this TCR beta chain. No antigen is known for it. The data stem from a study of graft-versus-host responses after intestinal transplantation. TCRdb's table, derived via immunoSEQ multiplex PCR, lists solely in-frame clones and lacks some. In the table there are over 65,000 clones, 75% to 95% of which are singletons. The V gene lost 2 bases and the J gene lost 10 bases, with 9 bases spanning the gap. CDR3 length equals 12 residues. Germline V gene data show CDR1 as MNHEY and CDR2 as SVGAGI. The sequencing used unstimulated CD8+ T cells sorted from spleen or lymph node cells, collected before transplant. The genes are TRBV6-5 and TRBJ2-1, with no clear D. This sequence was found in a human donor who was the organ donor for an intestinal transplant. DNA of the CDR3: TGTGCCAGCAGTTACGCCTCAGGCGAGCAGTTCTTC. It yields the protein CASSYASGEQFF.